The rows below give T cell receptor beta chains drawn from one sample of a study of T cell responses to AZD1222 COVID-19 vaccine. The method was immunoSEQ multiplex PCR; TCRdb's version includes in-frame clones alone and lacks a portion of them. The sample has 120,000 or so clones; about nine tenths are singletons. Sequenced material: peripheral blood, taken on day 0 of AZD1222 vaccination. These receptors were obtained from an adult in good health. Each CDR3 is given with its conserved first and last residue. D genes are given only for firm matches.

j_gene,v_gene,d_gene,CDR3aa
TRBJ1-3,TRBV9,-,CASNPTDYGNTIYF
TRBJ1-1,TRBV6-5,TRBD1,CASRDRGLNTEAFF
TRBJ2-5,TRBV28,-,CASSLLLPGTETQYF
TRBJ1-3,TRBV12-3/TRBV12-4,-,CASSLEAGNTIYF
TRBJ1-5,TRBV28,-,CASSTNSKQPQHF
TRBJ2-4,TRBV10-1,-,CASSESTDRKDIQYF
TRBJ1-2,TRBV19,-,CASSSALRDYGYTF
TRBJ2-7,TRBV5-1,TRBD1,CASSSAGQGQEQYF
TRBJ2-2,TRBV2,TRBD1,CAGDRGLVTGELFF
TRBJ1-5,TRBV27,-,CASSQAGLQPQHF
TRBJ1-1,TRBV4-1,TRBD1,CASSHLGQGGMNTEAFF
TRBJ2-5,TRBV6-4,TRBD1,CASSKTPMQGARETQYF
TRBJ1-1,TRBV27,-,CASSPPGALNTEAFF
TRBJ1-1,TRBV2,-,CASKPGRRDGAEAFF
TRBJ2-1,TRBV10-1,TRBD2,CASSTSGSGYNEQFF
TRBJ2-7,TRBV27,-,CASSLVWDSYEQYF
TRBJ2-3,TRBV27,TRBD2,CASSFHRLAGSTDTQYF
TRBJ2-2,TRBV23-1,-,CASSQILGGQHTGELFF
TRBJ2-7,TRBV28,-,CASSPPQVYEQYF
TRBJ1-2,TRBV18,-,CASSPPAVNYGYTF
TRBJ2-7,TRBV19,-,CASSIWQGSHEQYF
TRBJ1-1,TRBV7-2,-,CASQVGRLNTEAFF
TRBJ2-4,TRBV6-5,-,CASRIQGSAKNIQYF
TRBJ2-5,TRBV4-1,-,CASSPGRGLPPETQYF
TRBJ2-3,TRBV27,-,CASSLDRSTDTQYF
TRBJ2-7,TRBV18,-,CASSPSTGLDEQYF
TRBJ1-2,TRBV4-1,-,CASSHSSWGRENYGYTF
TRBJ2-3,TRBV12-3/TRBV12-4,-,CASSRDSYTQYF
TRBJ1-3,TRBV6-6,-,CASSYSYGNTIYF
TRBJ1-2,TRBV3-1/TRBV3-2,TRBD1,CASSPGGRDRGLHGYTF
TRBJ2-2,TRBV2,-,CASTGAGNTGELFF
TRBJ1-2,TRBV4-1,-,CASSQDRGGRINYGYTF
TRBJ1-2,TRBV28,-,CASGGSWNYGYTF
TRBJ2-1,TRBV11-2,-,CASSLTDNEQFF
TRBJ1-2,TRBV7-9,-,CASSLIGDVYGYTF
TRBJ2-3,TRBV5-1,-,CASSLAGGGPGDTQYF
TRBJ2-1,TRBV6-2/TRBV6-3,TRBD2,CASSYSTSGRRDEQFF
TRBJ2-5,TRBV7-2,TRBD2,CASSLDGGAQETQYF
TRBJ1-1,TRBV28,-,CASSFGRGLNTEAFF
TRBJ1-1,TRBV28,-,CASSLGGRTEAFF
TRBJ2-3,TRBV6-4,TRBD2,CASSPTSGRADTQYF
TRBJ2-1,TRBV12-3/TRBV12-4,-,CASNLGAGQFF
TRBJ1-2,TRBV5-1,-,CASSLASVEGYTF
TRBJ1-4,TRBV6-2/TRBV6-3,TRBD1,CASSLQGAANEKLFF
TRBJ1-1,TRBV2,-,CASSRGEEPPGSAFF
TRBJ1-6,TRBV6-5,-,CASSYSDVRSPLHF